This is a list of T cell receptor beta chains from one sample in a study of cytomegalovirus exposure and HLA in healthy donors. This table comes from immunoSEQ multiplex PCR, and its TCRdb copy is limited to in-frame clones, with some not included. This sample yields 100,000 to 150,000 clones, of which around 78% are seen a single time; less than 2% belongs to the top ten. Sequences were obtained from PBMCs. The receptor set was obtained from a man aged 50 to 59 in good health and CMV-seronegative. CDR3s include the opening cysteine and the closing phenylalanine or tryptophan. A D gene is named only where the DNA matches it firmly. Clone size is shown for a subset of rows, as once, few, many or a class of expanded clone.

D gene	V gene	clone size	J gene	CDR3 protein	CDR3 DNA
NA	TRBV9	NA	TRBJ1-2	CASSVDTQGGYTF	TGTGCCAGCAGCGTAGATACGCAGGGAGGCTACACCTTC
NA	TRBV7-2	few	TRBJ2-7	CASSLTGIISYEQYF	TGTGCCAGCAGCCTCACCGGGATCATATCCTACGAGCAGTACTTC
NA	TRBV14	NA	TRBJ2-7	CASSQAAGAYYEQYF	TGTGCCAGCAGCCAAGCTGCGGGGGCCTACTACGAGCAGTACTTC
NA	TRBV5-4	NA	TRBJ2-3	CASSPGMDSTDTQYF	TGTGCCAGCAGCCCCGGGATGGACTCCACAGATACGCAGTATTTT
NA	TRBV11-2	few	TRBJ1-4	CASSLRQINEKLFF	TGTGCCAGCAGCTTAAGACAGATTAATGAAAAACTGTTTTTT
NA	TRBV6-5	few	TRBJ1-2	CASTLTQGQGGYTF	TGTGCCAGCACCCTTACTCAGGGGCAAGGAGGCTACACCTTC
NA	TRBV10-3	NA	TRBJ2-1	CAISGGGRAYNEQFF	TGTGCCATCAGTGGGGGGGGCCGAGCATACAATGAGCAGTTCTTC
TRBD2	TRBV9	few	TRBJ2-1	CASSVRGGPYNEQFF	TGTGCCAGCAGCGTACGGGGGGGCCCCTACAATGAGCAGTTCTTC
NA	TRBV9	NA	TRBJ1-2	CASSVPGAGGYTF	TGTGCCAGCAGCGTCCCAGGGGCGGGCGGCTACACCTTC
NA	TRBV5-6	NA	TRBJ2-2	CASSLEPHNTGELFF	TGTGCCAGCAGCTTGGAGCCCCATAACACCGGGGAGCTGTTTTTT
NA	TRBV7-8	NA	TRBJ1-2	CASSGTDSWGYGYTF	TGTGCCAGCAGCGGAACGGACTCTTGGGGCTATGGCTACACCTTC
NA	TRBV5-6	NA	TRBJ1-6	CASSLVSYNSPLHF	TGTGCCAGCAGCTTGGTATCCTATAATTCACCCCTCCACTTT
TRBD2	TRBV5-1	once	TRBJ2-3	CASSLGLAGSSDTQYF	TGCGCCAGCAGCTTGGGACTAGCGGGTTCGTCAGATACGCAGTATTTT
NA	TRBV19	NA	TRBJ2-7	CASSIPGFEQYF	TGTGCCAGTAGTATCCCCGGTTTCGAGCAGTACTTC
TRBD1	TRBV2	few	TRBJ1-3	CASSEGTGNSGNTIYF	TGTGCCAGCAGTGAGGGGACAGGGAACTCTGGAAACACCATATATTTT
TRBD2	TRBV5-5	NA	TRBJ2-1	CASSYPIAGEYNEQFF	TGTGCCAGCAGCTACCCAATAGCGGGGGAATACAATGAGCAGTTCTTC
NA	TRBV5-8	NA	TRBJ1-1	CASSLEGMNTEAFF	TGTGCCAGCAGCTTGGAGGGGATGAACACTGAAGCTTTCTTT
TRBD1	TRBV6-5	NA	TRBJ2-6	CASRTGAVGANVLTF	TGTGCCAGCCGGACAGGGGCAGTTGGGGCCAACGTCCTGACTTTC
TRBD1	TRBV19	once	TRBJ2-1	CASRQGQTLANEQFF	TGTGCCAGTAGGCAGGGACAGACCTTAGCCAATGAGCAGTTCTTC
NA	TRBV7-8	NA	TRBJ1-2	CASSPTVNYGYTF	TGTGCCAGCAGCCCTACAGTAAACTATGGCTACACCTTC
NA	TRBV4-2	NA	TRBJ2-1	CASSQDQRTLNNEQFF	TGTGCCAGCAGCCAAGATCAGCGGACTCTTAACAATGAGCAGTTCTTC
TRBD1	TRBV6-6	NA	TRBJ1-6	CAAEDRDNSPLHF	TGTGCCGCGGAGGACAGGGATAATTCACCCCTCCACTTT
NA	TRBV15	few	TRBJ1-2	CATSRDPQGIVGGYTF	TGTGCCACCAGCAGAGATCCGCAGGGCATAGTAGGGGGCTACACCTTC
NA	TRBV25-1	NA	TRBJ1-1	CASRYEMNTEAFF	TGTGCCAGCAGATATGAGATGAACACTGAAGCTTTCTTT
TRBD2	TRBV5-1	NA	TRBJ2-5	CASRVSGVEEAQYF	TGCGCCAGCAGGGTTAGCGGGGTCGAAGAGGCCCAGTACTTC
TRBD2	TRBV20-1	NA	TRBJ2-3	CSAGGTDTQYF	TGCAGCGCGGGGGGCACAGATACGCAGTATTTT
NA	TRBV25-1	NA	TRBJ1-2	CASSDGGATWGYTF	TGTGCCAGCAGTGATGGGGGCGCGACTTGGGGCTACACCTTC
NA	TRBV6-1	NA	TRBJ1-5	CASSPLDRNQPQHF	TGTGCCAGCAGTCCGCTGGACAGAAATCAGCCCCAGCATTTT
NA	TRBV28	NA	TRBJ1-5	CASSFPDQPQHF	TGTGCCAGCAGTTTTCCGGATCAGCCCCAGCATTTT
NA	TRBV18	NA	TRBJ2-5	CASSPSLAGRETQYF	TGTGCCAGCTCACCATCCCTCGCGGGGCGAGAGACCCAGTACTTC
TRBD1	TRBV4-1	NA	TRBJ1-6	CASSLAPTGGNSPLHF	TGCGCCAGCAGCCTAGCCCCGACAGGGGGAAATTCACCCCTCCACTTT
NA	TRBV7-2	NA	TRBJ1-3	CASSLVAKSSGNTIYF	TGTGCCAGCAGCTTAGTAGCCAAGAGCTCTGGAAACACCATATATTTT
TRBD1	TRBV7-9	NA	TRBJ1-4	CSSSFTGETNEKLFF	TGTTCCAGCAGCTTTACAGGGGAGACTAATGAAAAACTGTTTTTT
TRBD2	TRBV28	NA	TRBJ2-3	CASRLPSGGAADTQYF	TGTGCCAGCAGACTCCCTAGCGGGGGGGCTGCAGATACGCAGTATTTT
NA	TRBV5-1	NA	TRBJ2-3	CASSLRDRSTDTQYF	TGCGCCAGCAGCTTACGAGACAGGAGCACAGATACGCAGTATTTT
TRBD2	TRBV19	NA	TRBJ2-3	CATLAGEYTDTQYF	TGTGCCACTTTAGCGGGGGAGTACACAGATACGCAGTATTTT
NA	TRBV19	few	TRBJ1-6	CASSPDTSYNSPLHF	TGTGCCAGTAGTCCGGACACCTCCTATAATTCACCCCTCCACTTT
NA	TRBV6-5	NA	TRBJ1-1	CASSYSSGFIGTEAFF	TGTGCCAGCAGTTACTCCTCGGGGTTTATCGGCACTGAAGCTTTCTTT
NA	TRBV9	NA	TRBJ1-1	CASSVTYGAEAFF	TGTGCCAGCAGCGTAACGTACGGGGCTGAAGCTTTCTTT
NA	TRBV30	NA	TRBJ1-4	CAFQRQANEKLFF	TGTGCCTTCCAAAGACAGGCTAATGAAAAACTGTTTTTT
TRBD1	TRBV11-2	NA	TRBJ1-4	CASSPRGGQGGEKLFF	TGTGCCAGCAGCCCCCGCGGGGGACAGGGCGGTGAAAAACTGTTTTTT
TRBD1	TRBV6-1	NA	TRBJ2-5	CASIRQGQETQYF	TGTGCCAGCATCCGACAGGGCCAAGAGACCCAGTACTTC
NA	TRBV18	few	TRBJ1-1	CASSLTVPNTEAFF	TGTGCCAGCTCACTGACAGTCCCGAACACTGAAGCTTTCTTT
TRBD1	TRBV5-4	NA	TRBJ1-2	CASSGQGHAYGYTF	TGTGCCAGCAGCGGACAGGGTCATGCCTATGGCTACACCTTC
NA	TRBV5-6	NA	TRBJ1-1	CASSLFNLWGRINTEAFF	TGTGCCAGCAGCCTGTTCAATCTGTGGGGGCGGATTAACACTGAAGCTTTCTTT
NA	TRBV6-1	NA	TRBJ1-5	CASTPPQGQQPQHF	TGTGCCAGCACCCCACCCCAGGGCCAACAGCCCCAGCATTTT
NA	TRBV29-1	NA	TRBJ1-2	CSAGAGTFYGYTF	TGCAGCGCTGGGGCGGGGACCTTCTATGGCTACACCTTC
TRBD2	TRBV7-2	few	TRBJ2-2	CASSRTSGGNTGELFF	TGTGCCAGCAGCAGAACTAGCGGGGGAAACACCGGGGAGCTGTTTTTT
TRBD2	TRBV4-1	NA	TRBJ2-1	CASSQEPAGGPNEQFF	TGCGCCAGCAGCCAGGAACCAGCGGGGGGCCCAAATGAGCAGTTCTTC
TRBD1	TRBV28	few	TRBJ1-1	CASSLQGVRRNTEAFF	TGTGCCAGCAGTCTCCAGGGGGTCAGGAGGAACACTGAAGCTTTCTTT